Below, 3 T cell receptor beta chains from the same sample are listed, as sequenced in a study of regulatory T cells in long-lasting Graves disease. Libraries of TCR beta came from iRepertoire HTBI primers plus Arm-PCR of CDR3 regions. TCRdb ran MiXCR on the multiplex PCR reads and lists one entry per CDR3 protein. Of roughly 520,000 distinct CDR3 sequences in the sample, around 12% are singletons; the top ten hold 8% to 10%. Indicated time point: newly diagnosed GD, antithyroid drugs for less than 3 months. Generation of the TCR library employed RNA extracted from PBMCs. Separately, the same data were catalogued under a study of T cells in Graves' hyperthyroidism and ophthalmopathy.

Sequencing used peripheral blood mononuclear cells (PBMCs), obtained at new diagnosis, from a patient treated with antithyroid drugs. The source of these receptors is a woman under 40 with Graves disease.

This clonotype was recorded many times. The rearrangement uses TRBV11-2 and TRBJ2-5, with D perhaps being TRBD1 or TRBD2 (5 bases each). CDR1 is SGHAT, CDR2 FQNNGV, per germline. The CDR3 contains 17 residues. The germline V and J ends were trimmed by 5 bases and 5 bases, with 24 bases remaining between them. The CDR3 is CASSVLGALMGTETQYF. Written as DNA, the CDR3 is TGTGCCAGCAGCGTATTAGGGGCCCTTATGGGGACGGAGACCCAGTACTTC. The full variable domain, in which reference TRBV11-2 and TRBJ2-5 provide the parts outside the CDR3, is EAGVAQSPRYKIIEKRQSVAFWCNPISGHATLYWYQQILGQGPKLLIQFQNNGVVDDSQLPKDRFSAERLKGVDSTLKIQPAKLEDSAVYLCASSVLGALMGTETQYFGPGTRLLVL.

This clonotype appeared many times. The rearrangement links TRBV27 to TRBJ2-1, with 13 bases aligning to TRBD2. The CDR3 contains 15 residues. Germline values: CDR1 MNHEY, CDR2 SMNVEV (reference sequence). V dropped 5 bases and J dropped 6; count of bases not matched to a gene: 4. The DNA for the CDR3 is TGTGCCAGCAGTCTTCGACTAGCGGGAGGCAATGAGCAGTTCTTC. Encoded protein: CASSLRLAGGNEQFF.

This clonotype has ten or more counts. The chain uses TRBV27 and TRBJ2-7, with 9 bases lining up with TRBD1. The germline gives CDR1 MNHEY, CDR2 SMNVEV (reference sequence). The ends lost 6 bases at V and 4 bases at J; junction bases unmatched: 7. The CDR3 runs 14 residues. The CDR3 loop is CASSRRDRVYEQYF. The CDR3 bases are TGTGCCAGCAGCCGCCGGGACAGGGTATACGAGCAGTACTTC.